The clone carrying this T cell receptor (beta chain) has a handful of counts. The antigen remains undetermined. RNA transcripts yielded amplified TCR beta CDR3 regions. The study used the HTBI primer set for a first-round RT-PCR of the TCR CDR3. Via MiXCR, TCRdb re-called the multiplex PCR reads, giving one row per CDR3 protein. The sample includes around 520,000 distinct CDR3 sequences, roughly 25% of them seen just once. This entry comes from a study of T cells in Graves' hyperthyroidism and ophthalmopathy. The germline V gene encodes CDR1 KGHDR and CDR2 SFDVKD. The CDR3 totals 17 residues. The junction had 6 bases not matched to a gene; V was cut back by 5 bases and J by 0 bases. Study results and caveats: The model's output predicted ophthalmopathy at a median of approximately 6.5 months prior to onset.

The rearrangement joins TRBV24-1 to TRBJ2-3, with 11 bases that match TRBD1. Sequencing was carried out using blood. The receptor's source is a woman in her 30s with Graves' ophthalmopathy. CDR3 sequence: CATSARRTGGSTDTQYF. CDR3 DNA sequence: TGTGCCACCAGTGCCCGAAGGACAGGGGGCAGCACAGATACGCAGTATTTT.